Below are 3 T cell receptor beta chains sequenced from a single sample in a study of blood T cells in healthy people across ages. Alongside a J-beta primer mix, a sample-barcoded 5' primer served in a second PCR lasting roughly 7 to 12 cycles. Via MiXCR, TCRdb re-called the 5' RACE reads, giving one row per CDR3 protein. This table holds about 780,000 distinct CDR3 sequences, around 45% found once. Material: blood. Every receptor here comes from an elderly man in good health.

This clonotype was seen a handful of times. This chain connects TRBV3-1 to TRBJ2-1; TRBD2 aligns across 9 bases. The CDR3 contains 15 residues. V lost 1 base, J lost 5 bases, and 3 bases stayed unmatched. Germline V gene lookup returns CDR1 LGHDT and CDR2 YNNKEL (reference sequence). For the CDR3, the DNA is TGTGCCAGCAGCCAAGGGCTAGCGGGAAACAATGAGCAGTTCTTC. Translating it yields CASSQGLAGNNEQFF.

The rearrangement joins TRBV20-1 to TRBJ2-3; 8 nucleotides line up with TRBD1. The CDR3 consists of 15 residues. From germline, CDR1 is DFQATT and CDR2 SNEGSKA (reference sequence). The V gene end was trimmed by 1 base and the J gene end by 2 bases; junction bases not matched to a gene: 5. CDR3 in amino acids: CSARGGQGYTDTQYF. The CDR3 DNA is TGCAGTGCTAGAGGCGGACAGGGATACACAGATACGCAGTATTTT.

CDR3 in DNA: TGTGCCAGCAGCTCCGGGGACAACTACAATGAGCAGTTCTTC. Encoded protein: CASSSGDNYNEQFF. This rearrangement joins TRBV5-5 to TRBJ2-1; tentatively, D is TRBD1 (6 bases). This CDR3 has 14 amino acids. Germline-derived CDR1 and CDR2 are SGHKS and YYEKEE (reference sequence). Trimming took 3 bases from V and 3 from J, leaving 10 bases between them.